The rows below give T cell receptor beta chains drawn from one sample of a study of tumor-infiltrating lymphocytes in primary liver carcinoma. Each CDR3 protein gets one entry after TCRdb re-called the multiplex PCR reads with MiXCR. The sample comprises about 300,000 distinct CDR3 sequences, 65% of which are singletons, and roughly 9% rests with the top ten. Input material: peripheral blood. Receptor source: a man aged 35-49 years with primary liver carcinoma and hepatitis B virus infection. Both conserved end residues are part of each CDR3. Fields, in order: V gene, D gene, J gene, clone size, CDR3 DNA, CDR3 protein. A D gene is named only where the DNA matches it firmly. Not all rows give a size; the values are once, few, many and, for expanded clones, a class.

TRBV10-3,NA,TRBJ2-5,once,TGTGCCAGCACAGGTAACCAAGAGGCCCAGTACTTC,CASTGNQEAQYF
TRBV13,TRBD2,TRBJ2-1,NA,TGTGCCAGCAGCTTTTTGGGTGGCGGGAGAATAAAAAATGAGCAGTTCTTC,CASSFLGGGRIKNEQFF
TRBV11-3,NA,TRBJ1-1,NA,TGTGCCAGCAGTTTTGATCTCTCCCGCCCTGAAGCTTTCTTT,CASSFDLSRPEAFF
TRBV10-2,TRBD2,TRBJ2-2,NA,TGCGTCAGCAGTGCCTCTTGGGGAGGGGCGAGCACAGGGGAGCTGTTTTTT,CVSSASWGGASTGELFF
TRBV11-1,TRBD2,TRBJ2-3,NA,TGTGCCAGCAGCCTGGGGCTAGCGGGAGCCAGTGATACGCGGTATTTT,CASSLGLAGASDTRYF
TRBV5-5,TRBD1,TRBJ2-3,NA,TGTGCCAGCCGCAGGGGGCACGGAGATGCGCAGTATTTT,CASRRGHGDAQYF
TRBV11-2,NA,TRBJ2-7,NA,TGTGCCAGCAGCTTAAGACAACACTACGAGCAGTACTTC,CASSLRQHYEQYF
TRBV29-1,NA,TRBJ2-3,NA,TGCGGCGTTGAAATGGCGGACCGTAGCACAGATACGCAGTATTTT,CGVEMADRSTDTQYF
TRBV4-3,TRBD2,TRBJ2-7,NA,TGCGCCAGCAGCCAAGGTACACCGGGACTAGCGGGAGACTCCTACGAGCACTACTTC,CASSQGTPGLAGDSYEHYF
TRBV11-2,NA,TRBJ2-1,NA,TGTGCCAGCAGCCCAAGGAGGGAGACTAATGAGCAACTCTTC,CASSPRRETNEQLF
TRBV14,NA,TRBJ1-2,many,TGTGCCAGCAGCCAAGAGGAAGGAGACTTCGATGGCTACACCTTC,CASSQEEGDFDGYTF
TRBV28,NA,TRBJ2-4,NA,TGTGCCAGCAGTTTCGCGGGCCCGGGAGCCCAAAACATTCAGTACTTC,CASSFAGPGAQNIQYF
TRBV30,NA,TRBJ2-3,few,TGTGCCTGGAGCAGAACTAGCACAGATACGCAGTATTTT,CAWSRTSTDTQYF
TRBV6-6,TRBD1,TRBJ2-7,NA,TGTGCCAGCAGTTCATCTAGACAGGGCTCCTACGAGCAGTACTTC,CASSSSRQGSYEQYF
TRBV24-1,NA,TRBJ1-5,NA,TGTGCCACCAGTGACACTCAAAGCAATCAGCCCCAGCATTTT,CATSDTQSNQPQHF
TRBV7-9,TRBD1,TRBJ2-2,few,TGTGCCAGCAGCCCCGGTGGGACAGGGTCGGCCACCGGGGAGCTGTTTTTT,CASSPGGTGSATGELFF
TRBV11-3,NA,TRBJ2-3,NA,TGTGCCAGCTCGACAGATACAGATACGCAGTATTTT,CASSTDTDTQYF
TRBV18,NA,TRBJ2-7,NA,TGTGCCAGCTCACTCGCCACGGGACGGAGCTCCTACGAGCAGTACTTC,CASSLATGRSSYEQYF
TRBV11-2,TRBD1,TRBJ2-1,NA,TGTGCCAGTAGCCCTTTGCGGGCAGGGGGCTGGGTCGAGCAGTTCTTC,CASSPLRAGGWVEQFF
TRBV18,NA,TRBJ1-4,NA,TGTGCCAGCTCACCACCGAGTGAGGGTAGGGAAAAACTGTTTTTT,CASSPPSEGREKLFF
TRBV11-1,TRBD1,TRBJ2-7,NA,TGTGCCAGCAGCACCGGGACAGGGGTATACGGGCAGTATTTC,CASSTGTGVYGQYF
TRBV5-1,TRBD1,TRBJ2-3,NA,TGCGCCAGCAGCTCTGGACAGGTAGGAGATACGCAGTATTTT,CASSSGQVGDTQYF
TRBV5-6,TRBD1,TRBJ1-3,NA,TGTGCCAACAGCTTGGGACAGCTCTCTGGAAACACCATATATTTT,CANSLGQLSGNTIYF
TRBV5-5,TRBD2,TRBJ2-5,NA,TGTGCCAGCAACTGGGGGTGGACTAGCGGCTTTCAAGAGACCCAGTACTTC,CASNWGWTSGFQETQYF
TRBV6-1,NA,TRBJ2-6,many,TGTGCCAGCAGTTCAGCGTACGGGGAGGCCAACGTCCTGACTTTC,CASSSAYGEANVLTF
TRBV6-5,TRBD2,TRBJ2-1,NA,TGTGCCAGCAGTCAACTAGCGGGAGGTTACAATGAGCAGTTCTTC,CASSQLAGGYNEQFF
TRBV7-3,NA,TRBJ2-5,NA,TGTGCCAGCAGCTTTACGGGGTTCCCTGGGGAGACCCAGTACTTC,CASSFTGFPGETQYF
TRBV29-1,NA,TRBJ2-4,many,TGCAGCGCCGACGAGGGGGTGGAAAACATTCAGTACTTC,CSADEGVENIQYF
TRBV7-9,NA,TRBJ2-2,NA,TGTGCCAGCAGCCCCCGCGGGGCGAACACCGGGGAGCTGTTTTTT,CASSPRGANTGELFF
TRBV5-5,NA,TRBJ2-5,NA,TGTGCCAGCAGCTTGGTCCCTAGCCAAGAGACCCAGTACTTC,CASSLVPSQETQYF
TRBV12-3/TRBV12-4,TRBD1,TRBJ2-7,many,TGTGCCAGCAGATACGGGACAGTACCTTCCTACGAGCAGTACTTC,CASRYGTVPSYEQYF
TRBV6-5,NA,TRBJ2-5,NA,TGTGTCAGCAGTTACTCGACCTGGGACAACCAAGAGACCCAGTACTTC,CVSSYSTWDNQETQYF
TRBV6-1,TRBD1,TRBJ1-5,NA,TGTGCCAGCAGTCTGGACAGGCCCAATCAGTCCCAGCATTTT,CASSLDRPNQSQHF
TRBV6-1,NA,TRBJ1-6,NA,TGTGCCAGCAGTGAAGGAAGGGTGGGCGAATCACCCCTCCACTTT,CASSEGRVGESPLHF
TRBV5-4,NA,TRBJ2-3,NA,TGTGCCAGCAGCCCGGGGCTTGAGGGGGCAGATACGCAGTATTTT,CASSPGLEGADTQYF
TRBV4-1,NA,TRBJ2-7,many,TGCGCCAGCAGCCCCTCGGGGGAAGCGGGTGAGCAGTACTTC,CASSPSGEAGEQYF
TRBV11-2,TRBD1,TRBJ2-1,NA,TGTGCCAGCAGCCGCCTACCGGGACAGGGGGCCAATGAGCAGTTCTTC,CASSRLPGQGANEQFF
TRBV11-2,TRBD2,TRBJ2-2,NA,TGTGCCAACAACCAACGCGGGAGGACGCAAAACACCGGGGAGCTGTTTTTT,CANNQRGRTQNTGELFF
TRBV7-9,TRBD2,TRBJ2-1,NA,TGTGCCAGCAGTTTAGTCGGCCTAGCGGGAAGCAATGGGCAGTTCTTC,CASSLVGLAGSNGQFF
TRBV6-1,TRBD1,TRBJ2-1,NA,TGTGCCAGCGGACACAGGGGCAATGAGCACTTCTTC,CASGHRGNEHFF
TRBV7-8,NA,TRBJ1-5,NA,TGTGCCAGCAGCTTAGACAGGCGGAATGATCAGCCCCAGCATTTT,CASSLDRRNDQPQHF
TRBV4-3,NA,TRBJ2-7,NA,TGCGCCAGCAGTCAAGAAAGAACTACAGGAGAGCACTACTTC,CASSQERTTGEHYF
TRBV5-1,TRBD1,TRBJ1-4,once,TGCGCCAGCAACTCACCGGACAGGGATGAAAAACTGTTTTTT,CASNSPDRDEKLFF
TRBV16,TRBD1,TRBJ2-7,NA,TGTGCCAGCAGCCAAATGAGGACAGGGACGACCTACGAGCAGTACTTC,CASSQMRTGTTYEQYF
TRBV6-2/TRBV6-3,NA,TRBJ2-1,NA,TGTGCCAGCAAGCCGCGGCCCTTTACCTACAATGAGCAGTTCTTC,CASKPRPFTYNEQFF
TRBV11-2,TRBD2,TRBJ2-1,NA,TGTGTCAGCAGTTCCACGGGACTAGTCGTTGAGCAGTTCTTC,CVSSSTGLVVEQFF
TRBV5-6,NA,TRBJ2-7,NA,TGTGCCAGCAGCCCCCTGGGGGGGGCTGACGAGCAGTACTTC,CASSPLGGADEQYF
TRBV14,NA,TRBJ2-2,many,TGTGCCAGCCAGGGGTTGAACACCGGGGAGCTGTTTTTT,CASQGLNTGELFF
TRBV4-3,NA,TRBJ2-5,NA,TGCGCCAGCAACCAAGGCGAGGGGCGGGAATTAGAGACCCAGTACTTC,CASNQGEGRELETQYF